Shown below are 15 T cell receptor beta chains from a single sample sequenced in a study of blood T cells in healthy people across ages. For the second PCR, which ran for 7 to 11 cycles, a sample-barcoded 5' primer and a J-beta primer mix were used. TCRdb redid the calling of the 5' RACE reads with MiXCR, one entry per CDR3 protein. The sample shows 600,000 to 800,000 distinct CDR3 sequences, under 65% of them seen only once. Sequenced material: blood. These receptor sequences come from a woman aged 80 or over in good health.

On this clonotype: Being one base from a much bigger clone, this may be a read error. This sequence joins TRBV9 and TRBJ2-7; no reliable D call. The CDR3 spans 14 residues. Germline CDR1 reads SGDLS; CDR2 reads YYNGEE. In DNA form, the CDR3 reads TGTGCCAGCAGCGTCGCAGATAGCTCCTACGAGCGGTACTTC. Encoded protein: CASSVADSSYERYF.

Regarding this clonotype: A junction end diverges from the germline sequence, so it may reflect a read error. This chain links TRBV5-1 with TRBJ1-4, with a possible D match to TRBD1 (5 bases). The germline V gene has CDR1 SGHRS and CDR2 YFSETQ. The CDR3 consists of 15 residues. This CDR3 reads CASSFGTTTKEKLFF. The CDR3 DNA reads as TGCGCCAGCAGCTTTGGGACGACAACTAAGGAAAAACTGTTTTTT.

DNA for the CDR3: TGTGCCACCCGGACTAGCGGGGGTCTCTCTTCTACGCAGTATTTT. It translates to CATRTSGGLSSTQYF. This sequence joins TRBV6-9 and TRBJ2-3; 13 bases align to TRBD2. Germline loops: CDR1 MNHGY, CDR2 SVAAGI. The CDR3 is 15 amino acids. Trimming at V came to 10 bases and at J to 8 bases, leaving 12 bases not matched to a gene.

For this clonotype: Sequence at one end of the junction differs from germline and may be a read error. The CDR3 DNA follows: TGTGCCGGCAGTTTTGAGGGAAATCAGCCCCAGCATTTT. Translation: CAGSFEGNQPQHF. The gene calls are TRBV12-3 or TRBV12-4 and TRBJ1-5, with D unresolved. The CDR3 spans 13 residues.

This clonotype was observed once. This chain uses TRBV20-1 with TRBJ1-5; D gene uncertain. This CDR3 comprises 12 residues. Per the germline V gene, CDR1 is DFQATT and CDR2 is SNEGSKA (reference sequence). The V end was cut by 3 bases, the J end by 7 bases, with 10 bases between. CDR3 nucleotide sequence: TGCAGTGCTAGCCCTGCGGGACAGCCCCAGCATTTT. Translating gives CSASPAGQPQHF.

V is TRBV5-1 and J is TRBJ1-4; 7 nucleotides line up with TRBD1. Germline-derived CDR1 and CDR2 are SGHRS and YFSETQ. The V and J ends lost 0 bases and 5 bases, in that order; junction bases with no gene match: 4. This CDR3 region has 15 residues. This CDR3 reads CASSLVGQSNEKLFF. The CDR3 region has the DNA TGCGCCAGCAGCTTGGTGGGACAGAGCAATGAAAAACTGTTTTTT.

The genes are TRBV9 and TRBJ2-3; 7 nucleotides line up with TRBD2. V was pared by 6 bases and J by 0 bases, with 10 bases of the junction left unmatched. The CDR3 is made up of 16 amino acids. Looked up from germline, CDR1 is SGDLS and CDR2 is YYNGEE. CDR3 DNA: TGTGCCAGCACCCCGGGTGTGGGAGGGAGCACAGATACGCAGTATTTT. Protein: CASTPGVGGSTDTQYF.

The V call is TRBV19, the J call TRBJ2-7, with TRBD1 matching 8 bases. Germline loops: CDR1 LNHDA, CDR2 SQIVND (reference sequence). CDR3 length: 15 amino acids. Trimming removed 4 bases from V and 2 bases from J; junction bases left unmatched: 7. The CDR3 loop reads CASSTQTGATYEQYF. The CDR3 DNA sequence: TGTGCCAGTAGTACCCAGACAGGGGCGACCTACGAGCAGTACTTC.

Ten or more counts support this clonotype. This chain connects TRBV3-1 to TRBJ2-1; D perhaps matches TRBD2 (5 bases). The CDR3 runs 14 residues. Germline V gene lookup returns CDR1 LGHDT and CDR2 YNNKEL (reference sequence). The V end lost 8 bases, the J end lost 0 bases, and 11 bases lay between the germline ends. The CDR3 DNA reads TGTGCCAGCCAAGCGGAGCACTCCTACAATGAGCAGTTCTTC. Its translation is CASQAEHSYNEQFF.

About this clonotype: Since a much larger clone is just one base distant, this may be a read error. V and J are TRBV7-9 and TRBJ2-5; D is unclear. CDR3 length: 14 residues. Trimming took 5 bases from V and 11 from J, leaving 21 bases between them. Germline V lookup: CDR1 SEHNR, CDR2 FQNEAQ (reference sequence). The CDR3 here is CASSPEGPVLEQYF. As DNA, the CDR3 is TGTGCCAGCAGCCCCGAAGGTCCGGTCCTTGAGCAGTACTTC.

About this clonotype itself: One base away lies a much larger clone, so this may be a sequencing read error. The gene calls are TRBV6-5 and TRBJ2-3; D may correspond to TRBD1 or TRBD2 (6 bases each). Trimming removed 2 bases at V and 0 bases at J, with 24 bases between. CDR1 and CDR2 (germline): MNHEY, SVGAGI. This CDR3 comprises 20 residues. The CDR3 spells CASSYPGGARGSPSTDTQYF. In DNA, the CDR3 is TGTGCCAGCAGTTACCCCGGGGGAGCGAGGGGGTCACCTAGCACAGATACGCAGTATTTT.

The chain combines TRBV2 with TRBJ1-5; possibly TRBD1 for D (5 bases). This CDR3 has 13 residues. The ends were cut back, 8 bases at V and 7 bases at J, with 15 bases in the middle. Germline CDR1 and CDR2: SNHLY and FYNNEI. CDR3 region: CASSGDELQPQHF. CDR3 DNA sequence: TGTGCCAGCTCGGGGGACGAGCTCCAGCCCCAGCATTTT.

With regard to this clonotype: Being one base from a much bigger clone, this may be a read error. The chain uses TRBV20-1 and TRBJ2-3; D is perhaps TRBD1 or TRBD2 (6 bases each). Looked up from germline, CDR1 is DFQATT and CDR2 is SNEGSKA (reference sequence). The CDR3 runs to 12 residues. V lost 6 bases and J 9 bases, leaving 16 bases between the germline ends. Here the CDR3 reads CSAPGAPGTQYF. The CDR3 nucleotides are TGCAGTGCGCCGGGGGCACCGGGGACGCAGTATTTT.

The chain links TRBV20-1 to TRBJ1-1; D is undetermined. The CDR3 consists of 9 residues. V was pared by 3 bases and J by 6 bases, with 2 bases between. Germline V gene data show CDR1 as DFQATT and CDR2 as SNEGSKA (reference sequence). DNA of the CDR3: TGCAGTGCTAGCCCTGAAGCTTTCTTT. It codes for CSASPEAFF.

In this sample, this clonotype turned up many times. V usage is TRBV29-1 and J usage is TRBJ2-2; D unresolved. CDR1 is SQVTM, CDR2 ANQGSEA, per germline. The germline V and J ends were trimmed by 4 bases and 3 bases, with 9 bases remaining between them. This CDR3 is built from 13 residues. The CDR3 DNA reads as TGCAGCGTTGCTCCAAGGGACACCGGGGAGCTGTTTTTT. Translating it yields CSVAPRDTGELFF.